This T cell receptor beta chain was found in a study of CD8+ T cells in alopecia areata. Overall study: Administration of oral tofacitinib to treated patients was at 5 to 10 mg twice daily. The study's findings and limits: Treatment with tofacitinib significantly lowered scalp clonality and reduced expanded CD8+ clones among the top 100. TCR sharing was clearer in mice than between patients, perhaps partly owing to patient HLA diversity.

Following extraction, RNA underwent reverse transcription to cDNA, which served as the sequencing template. TCRdb's table, derived via immunoSEQ multiplex PCR, lists solely in-frame clones and lacks some. The data hold about 140,000 clones, with 82% observed a single time. On this clone: What it binds is unknown.

The length of the CDR3 is 14 residues. Germline V gene data show CDR1 as MGHRA and CDR2 as YSYEKL. Trimming stripped 4 bases from V and 3 bases from J, with 13 bases between. Specified treatment: oral pan-JAK inhibitor, 5-10 mg twice daily. Both peripheral blood and punch biopsies of lesional scalp skin were obtained from patients who had alopecia areata. This sequence was found in a human donor with alopecia areata. V gene TRBV4-1 combines with J gene TRBJ2-7, with D possibly matching TRBD2 (7 bases). This material consisted of CD8+ T cells sorted from blood, taken at week 4, from a patient treated with tofacitinib. The CDR3 spells CASSPRGGGYEQYF. CDR3 coding DNA: TGCGCCAGCAGCCCTCGGGGAGGGGGCTACGAGCAGTACTTC.